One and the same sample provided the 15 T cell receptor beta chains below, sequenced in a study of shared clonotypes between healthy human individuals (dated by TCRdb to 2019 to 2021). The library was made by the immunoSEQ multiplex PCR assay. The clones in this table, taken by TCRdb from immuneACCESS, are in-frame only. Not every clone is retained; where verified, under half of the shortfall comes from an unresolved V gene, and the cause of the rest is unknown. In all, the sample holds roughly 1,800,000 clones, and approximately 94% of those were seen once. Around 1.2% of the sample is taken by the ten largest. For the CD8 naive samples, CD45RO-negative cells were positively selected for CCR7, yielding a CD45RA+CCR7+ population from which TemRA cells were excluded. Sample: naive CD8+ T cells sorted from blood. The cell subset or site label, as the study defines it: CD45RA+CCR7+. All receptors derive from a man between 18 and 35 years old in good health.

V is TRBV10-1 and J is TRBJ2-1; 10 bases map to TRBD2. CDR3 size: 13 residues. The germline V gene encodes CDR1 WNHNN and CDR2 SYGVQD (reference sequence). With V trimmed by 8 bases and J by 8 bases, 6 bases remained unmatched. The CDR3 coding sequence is TGCGCCAGCCCCGGACTAGCGGTGGATGAGCAGTTCTTC. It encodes CASPGLAVDEQFF.

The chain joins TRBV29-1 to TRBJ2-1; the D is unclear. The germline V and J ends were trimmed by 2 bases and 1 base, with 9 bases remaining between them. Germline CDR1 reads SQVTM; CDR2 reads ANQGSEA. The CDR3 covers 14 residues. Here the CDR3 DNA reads TGCAGCGTTGAAATCCTGGGGTCCTACAATGAGCAGTTCTTC. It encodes CSVEILGSYNEQFF.

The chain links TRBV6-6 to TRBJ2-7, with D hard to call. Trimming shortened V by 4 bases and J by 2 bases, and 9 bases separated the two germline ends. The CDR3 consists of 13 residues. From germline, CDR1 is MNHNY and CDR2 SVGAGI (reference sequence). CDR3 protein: CASSLLDTYEQYF. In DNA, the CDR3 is TGTGCCAGCAGTTTACTCGACACCTACGAGCAGTACTTC.

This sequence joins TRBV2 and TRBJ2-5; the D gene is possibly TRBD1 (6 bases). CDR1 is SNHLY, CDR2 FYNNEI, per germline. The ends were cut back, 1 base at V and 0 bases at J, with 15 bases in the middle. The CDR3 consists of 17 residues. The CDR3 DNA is TGTGCCAGCAGTGAAGATCGGGGACAAATGTACCAAGAGACCCAGTACTTC. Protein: CASSEDRGQMYQETQYF.

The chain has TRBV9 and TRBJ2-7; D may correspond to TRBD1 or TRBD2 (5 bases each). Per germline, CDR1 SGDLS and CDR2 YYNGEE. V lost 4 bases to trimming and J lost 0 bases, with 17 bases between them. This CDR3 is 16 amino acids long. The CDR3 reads CASSPRGIGISYEQYF. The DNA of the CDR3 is TGTGCCAGCAGCCCGAGGGGCATAGGAATCTCCTACGAGCAGTACTTC.

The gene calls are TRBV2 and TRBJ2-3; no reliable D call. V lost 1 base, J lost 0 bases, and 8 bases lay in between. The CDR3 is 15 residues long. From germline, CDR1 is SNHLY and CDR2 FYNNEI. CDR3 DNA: TGTGCCAGCAGTGAAGACAGTTATAGCACAGATACGCAGTATTTT. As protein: CASSEDSYSTDTQYF.

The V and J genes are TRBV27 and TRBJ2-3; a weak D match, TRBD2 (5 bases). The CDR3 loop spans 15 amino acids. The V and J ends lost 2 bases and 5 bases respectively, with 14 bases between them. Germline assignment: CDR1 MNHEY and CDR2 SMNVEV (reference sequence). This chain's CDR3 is CASSLRVIGGDTQYF. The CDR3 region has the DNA TGTGCCAGCAGTTTACGGGTAATTGGAGGAGATACGCAGTATTTT.

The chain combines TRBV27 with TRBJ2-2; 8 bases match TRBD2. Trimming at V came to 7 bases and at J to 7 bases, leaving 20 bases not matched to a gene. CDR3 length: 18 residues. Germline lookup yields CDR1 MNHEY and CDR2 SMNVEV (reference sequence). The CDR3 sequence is CASIAKGYSGERSGELFF. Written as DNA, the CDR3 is TGTGCCAGCATTGCGAAGGGCTATAGCGGGGAGCGAAGCGGGGAGCTGTTTTTT.

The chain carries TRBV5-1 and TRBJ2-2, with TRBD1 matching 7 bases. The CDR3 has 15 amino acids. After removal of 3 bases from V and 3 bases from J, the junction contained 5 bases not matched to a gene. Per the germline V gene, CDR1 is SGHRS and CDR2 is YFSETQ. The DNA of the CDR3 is TGCGCCAGCAGCTCGCGACAGGGTTACACCGGGGAGCTGTTTTTT. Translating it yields CASSSRQGYTGELFF.

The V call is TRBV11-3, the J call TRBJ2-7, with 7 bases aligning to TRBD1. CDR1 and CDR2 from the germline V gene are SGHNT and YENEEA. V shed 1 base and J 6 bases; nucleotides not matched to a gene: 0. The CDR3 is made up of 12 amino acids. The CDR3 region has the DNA TGTGCCAGCAGCTTAGGGGACAGCGAGCAGTACTTC. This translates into CASSLGDSEQYF.

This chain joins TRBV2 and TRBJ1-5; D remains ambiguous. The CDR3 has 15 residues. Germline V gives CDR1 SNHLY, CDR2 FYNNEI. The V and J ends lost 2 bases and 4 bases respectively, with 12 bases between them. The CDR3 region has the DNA TGTGCCAGCAGTGAAATCTCCACCCAGAATCAGCCCCAGCATTTT. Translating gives CASSEISTQNQPQHF.

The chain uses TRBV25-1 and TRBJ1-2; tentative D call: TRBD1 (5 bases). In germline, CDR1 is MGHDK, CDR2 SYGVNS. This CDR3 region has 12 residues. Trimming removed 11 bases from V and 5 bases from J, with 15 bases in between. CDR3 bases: TGTGCCGCGGGGACCATCCCGTATGGCTACACCTTC. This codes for CAAGTIPYGYTF.

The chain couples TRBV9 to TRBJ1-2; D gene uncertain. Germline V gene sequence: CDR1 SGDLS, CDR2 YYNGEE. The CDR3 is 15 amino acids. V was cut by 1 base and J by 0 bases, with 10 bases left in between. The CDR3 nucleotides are TGTGCCAGCAGCGTATCTGCCGGCCCTAACTATGGCTACACCTTC. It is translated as CASSVSAGPNYGYTF.

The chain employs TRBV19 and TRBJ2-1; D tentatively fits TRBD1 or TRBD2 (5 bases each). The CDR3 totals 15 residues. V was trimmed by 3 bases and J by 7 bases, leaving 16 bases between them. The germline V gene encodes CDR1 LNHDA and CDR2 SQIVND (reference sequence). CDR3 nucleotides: TGTGCCAGTAGTATTCCGGGACCACCAAGGAATGAGCAGTTCTTC. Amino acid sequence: CASSIPGPPRNEQFF.

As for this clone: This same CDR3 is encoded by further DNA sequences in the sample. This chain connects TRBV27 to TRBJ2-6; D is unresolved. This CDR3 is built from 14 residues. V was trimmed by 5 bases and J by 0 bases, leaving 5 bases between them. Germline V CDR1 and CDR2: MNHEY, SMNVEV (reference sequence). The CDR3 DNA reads TGTGCCAGCAGTCCACCCTCTGGGGCCAACGTCCTGACTTTC. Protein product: CASSPPSGANVLTF. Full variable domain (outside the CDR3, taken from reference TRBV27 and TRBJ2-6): EAQVTQNPRYLITVTGKKLTVTCSQNMNHEYMSWYRQDPGLGLRQIYYSMNVEVTDKGDVPEGYKVSRKEKRNFPLILESPSPNQTSLYFCASSPPSGANVLTFGAGSRLTVL.